This T cell receptor (beta chain) was sequenced during a study of memory CD4+ T cells and cytomegalovirus serostatus (dated by TCRdb to between 2018 and 2021). Describing the broader study: A total of roughly 33 healthy Belgian adults, of whom 9 were CMV seropositive and about 24 were CMV seronegative, were included in the cohort. To replicate a published TCR-based CMV serostatus classifier, the study sequenced CD4+ memory TCRbeta repertoires from a Belgian cohort whose cytomegalovirus serostatus was known. Summary of the overall study and its limitations: Only CD4+CD45RO+ memory cells were sequenced, in contrast to the original study, which included naive and memory CD4+ and CD8+ populations. Among the 160 or so previously reported CMV-associated TCRbeta sequences, approximately 70 showed up in the CD4+ memory repertoires, with each one found in between one and five individuals. CMV serostatus prediction reached a median bootstrapped AUC of approximately 0.96 with the original framework and approximately 0.92 with a US-trained random forest. The results were read as suggesting that the CMV-associated TCR signature is, for the most part, present in the CD4+ memory repertoire. On the Belgian cohort, the classifier built on the original framework reached a median bootstrapped AUC of almost 0.96, with a 95% CI of 0.76-1.00.

A FACSAria II was used to sort memory CD4+ T cells, defined as single viable CD3+CD4+CD8-CD45RO+ cells. CMV serostatus was assessed using a Roche Elecsys assay, by which serum IgG against CMV pp150, pp28, p38 and p52 was detected. Following thawing, total CD4+ T cells were enriched through positive selection using CD4 magnetic microbeads. The samples came from a separate study whose specific focus was interrogating the CD4+ T cell memory repertoire. Peripheral blood mononuclear cells were isolated and cryopreserved according to standard operating procedures, and serum was stored at -80 degrees C. The staining used CD3-PerCP (BW264/56), CD4-APC (RPA-T4), CD45RO-PE (UCHT1) and CD8-Pacific Orange (3B5) antibodies, and Sytox blue was used to exclude non-viable cells. The CDR3 contains 17 residues, cysteine and phenylalanine counted. Only the CDR3 part of the read is kept: 51 bases, read in frame from the first base. Here V drops 4 bases and J drops 0 bases, and the junction holds 12 bases not matched to any gene. In the germline V gene, CDR1 corresponds to LGHNA and CDR2 to YNFKEQ.

For this clone: The antigen it recognizes is unknown. No much larger clone is present one base from it, and per-base qualities are unavailable.

Genomic DNA was extracted from sorted cells with the Quick-DNA Microprep Kit. Amplification of TCRbeta DNA was done with the immunoSEQ hsTCRbeta kit, following the protocol from the manufacturer. An Illumina MiSeq instrument was used to sequence the TCRbeta libraries. The paper's data handling went like this. Once out-of-frame sequences had been removed, 2,204,828 distinct TCRbeta sequences were left, which works out to an average of around 73,000 per individual. Each individual was scored by the count of around 160 previously reported CMV-associated TCRbeta sequences and the total productive distinct TCRbeta count. A beta-binomial model was reimplemented in Python, and scikit-learn random forests with default parameters were trained on US cohort data. On the Belgian cohort, classifier performance was reported as the median AUC, along with percentile confidence intervals, across 10,000 bootstrap iterations. As stored in TCRdb, this immuneACCESS dataset retains in-frame rearrangements with V and J assigned. A fraction of the clones does not appear; measured against another copy, unresolved V genes explain less than half of the discrepancy, and the remainder lacks a known reason. The V and J calls and the clone size are those of that table, but D and trimming were determined from the DNA. The sample data list over 35,000 clones, and around 82% of these were observed just once. 0.75% to 1% of the sample is held by the ten biggest clonotypes.

The chain was built from TRBV4-2 and TRBJ2-7, with TRBD1 identical over 7 junction bases. Sequenced material: memory CD4+ T cells from blood. The sequence was obtained from an adult in good health and CMV-seronegative. The bases read TGTGCCAGCAGCCGAGGGGGCGGGCGAAGGGACTCCTACGAGCAGTACTTC. Its protein product is CASSRGGGRRDSYEQYF.